This paragraph covers one T cell receptor beta chain sequence. Some clones are missing from TCRdb's copy, which holds only in-frame ones; the method was immunoSEQ multiplex PCR. The table includes roughly 42,000 clones, 85% to 95% detected once. This entry is derived from a study of blood T cell repertoires in COVID-19. Study information: There were acute and convalescent COVID-19 samples, and they came from the United States, Italy and Spain. PBMCs, B-cell-depleted T cells, or T cells were the source of the cDNA or gDNA that made up the material.

CDR1 SGHRS and CDR2 YFSETQ come from the germline V gene. Trimming removed 0 bases at V and 4 bases at J, with 10 bases between. The CDR3 contains 15 residues. Sequencing was done on a sample of peripheral blood. The V and J genes are TRBV5-1 and TRBJ2-2; weak D call: TRBD2 (5 bases). This clonotype originated in a man in his forties or fifties with COVID-19, enrolled during active disease. CDR3 in amino acids: CASSLVGVVTGELFF. The CDR3 DNA reads TGCGCCAGCAGCTTGGTCGGGGTTGTCACCGGGGAGCTGTTTTTT.